These 28 T cell receptor beta chains share one sample of origin, sequenced in a study of cytomegalovirus exposure and HLA in healthy donors. Vbeta (60) and Jbeta (13) primers were used in the PCR. The table came from immunoSEQ multiplex PCR; TCRdb's copy has only in-frame clones and leaves some out. This sample has about 160,000 clones, with roughly 80% found just once. The sequenced sample consisted of PBMCs. These receptors were obtained from a woman in her twenties or thirties in good health and CMV-seropositive.

The chain uses TRBV19 and TRBJ1-5, with a possible D match to TRBD1 (6 bases). Trimming took off 4 bases at V and 4 bases at J, with 20 bases between the two ends. Germline CDR1 reads LNHDA; CDR2 reads SQIVND (reference sequence). CDR3 size: 17 residues. The CDR3, as DNA: TGTGCCAGTAGTACTTCCCCTTACAGGGCACTGAATCAGCCCCAGCATTTT. It encodes CASSTSPYRALNQPQHF.

The genes are TRBV7-2 and TRBJ2-1; 8 nucleotides line up with TRBD1. This CDR3 is 15 amino acids long. The V and J ends lost 3 bases and 4 bases, in that order; junction bases with no gene match: 5. Germline V gives CDR1 SGHTA, CDR2 FQGNSA. This CDR3 is CASSFRTGRYNEQFF. The CDR3 DNA is TGTGCCAGCAGCTTTCGGACAGGGAGGTACAATGAGCAGTTCTTC.

The chain employs TRBV2 and TRBJ2-7, with D possibly matching TRBD1 (6 bases). CDR1 SNHLY and CDR2 FYNNEI come from the germline V gene. V was cut by 5 bases and J by 2 bases, with 13 bases left in between. The length of the CDR3 is 14 residues. The CDR3, as DNA: TGTGCCAGCAGTCAGCAACAGGGCCCCTACGAGCAGTACTTC. Encoded protein: CASSQQQGPYEQYF.

This chain links TRBV28 with TRBJ1-5; perhaps TRBD1 as D (5 bases). Trimming shortened V by 3 bases and J by 3 bases, and 9 bases separated the two germline ends. The CDR3 has 14 residues. Germline CDR1 MDHEN, CDR2 SYDVKM. In nucleotides, the CDR3 is TGTGCCAGCAGTTTCCCACAGGTCAATCAGCCCCAGCATTTT. This codes for CASSFPQVNQPQHF.

V gene TRBV5-4 combines with J gene TRBJ2-1; 10 bases match TRBD2. Germline assignment: CDR1 SGHNT and CDR2 YYREEE (reference sequence). With 3 bases clipped from V and 10 bases from J, the junction kept 13 bases outside the gene matches. This CDR3 contains 16 residues. CDR3 region: CASSSSSGGPKGEQFF. In nucleotides, the CDR3 is TGTGCCAGCAGCTCTAGTAGCGGGGGGCCCAAAGGGGAGCAGTTCTTC.

This chain connects TRBV5-6 to TRBJ1-2, with D maybe TRBD1 (6 bases). CDR3 size: 13 residues. Germline V CDR1 and CDR2: SGHDT, YYEEEE. Between the trimmed V and J ends, which lost 2 bases and 2 bases, there was a span of 7 bases. CDR3: CASSFGQNYGYTF. The CDR3 region has the DNA TGTGCCAGCAGCTTCGGACAGAACTATGGCTACACCTTC.

The chain couples TRBV6-1 to TRBJ1-2; D possibly corresponds to TRBD1 (5 bases). Per the germline V gene, CDR1 is MNHNS and CDR2 is SASEGT. The CDR3 runs to 14 residues. Trimming stripped 6 bases from V and 4 bases from J, with 15 bases between. The CDR3 sequence: CASRPRVGFYGYTF. The CDR3 DNA follows: TGTGCCAGCAGGCCCAGGGTTGGGTTCTATGGCTACACCTTC.

The chain employs TRBV4-3 and TRBJ1-2; no clear D gene. CDR3 length: 13 residues. V gave up 2 bases and J gave up 3 bases, with 7 bases separating them. CDR1 is LGHNA, CDR2 YSLEER, per germline. Here the CDR3 reads CASSQRQDYGYTF. CDR3 nucleotide sequence: TGCGCCAGCAGCCAAAGACAAGACTATGGCTACACCTTC.

The rearrangement uses TRBV4-2 and TRBJ2-1; the match to TRBD2 covers 8 bases. The CDR3 contains 15 residues. The junction had 8 bases not matched to a gene; V was cut back by 5 bases and J by 5 bases. Germline CDR1 reads LGHNA; CDR2 reads YNFKEQ. The CDR3 loop reads CASSVPGGSDNEQFF. Here the CDR3 DNA reads TGTGCCAGCAGCGTGCCGGGAGGGTCGGACAATGAGCAGTTCTTC.

This clone has a single count. The J gene is TRBJ1-2, the V gene TRBV25-1; 8 nucleotides match TRBD1. V lost 0 bases to trimming and J lost 4 bases; unmatched junction nucleotides: 4. The CDR3 runs to 15 residues. CDR1 MGHDK and CDR2 SYGVNS come from the germline V gene. The CDR3 here is CASSEYGQGSYGYTF. In nucleotides, the CDR3 is TGTGCCAGCAGTGAATATGGACAGGGAAGCTATGGCTACACCTTC.

This chain links TRBV5-4 with TRBJ1-1; D uncertain. The CDR3 consists of 14 residues. Germline-derived CDR1 and CDR2 are SGHNT and YYREEE (reference sequence). V lost 0 bases, J lost 1 base, and 7 bases lay in between. The CDR3 nucleotides read TGTGCCAGCAGCTTGGGGGCAGGGAACACTGAAGCTTTCTTT. Translation: CASSLGAGNTEAFF.

CDR3 sequence (DNA): TGTGCCATCAGTGACCATCCCGGGAATCCGAAAGAGACCCAGTACTTC. This gives the protein CAISDHPGNPKETQYF. The chain carries TRBV10-3 and TRBJ2-5, with D possibly TRBD2 on 5 matching bases. The CDR3 covers 16 residues. Germline CDR1 reads ENHRY; CDR2 reads SYGVKD. The V end was cut by 3 bases, the J end by 3 bases, with 17 bases between.

This CDR3 reads CASSLRRIGTDTQYF. DNA of the CDR3: TGTGCCAGCAGCTTGCGGCGGATAGGCACAGATACGCAGTATTTT. V usage is TRBV7-8 and J usage is TRBJ2-3; D is undetermined. Trimming took off 3 bases at V and 1 base at J, with 11 bases between the two ends. This CDR3 is 15 amino acids long. Germline V lookup: CDR1 SGHVS, CDR2 FQNEAQ.

The chain recombines TRBV18 with TRBJ1-1; 7 bases map to TRBD1. The CDR3 consists of 14 residues. Per the germline V gene, CDR1 is KGHSH and CDR2 is LQKENI. The V and J ends lost 6 bases and 3 bases, in that order; junction bases with no gene match: 7. The CDR3 DNA reads TGTGCCAGCTCGCAGACAGGGTCAGACACTGAAGCTTTCTTT. Its protein product is CASSQTGSDTEAFF.

The chain links TRBV28 to TRBJ2-2; TRBD2 matches 10 bases. V lost 2 bases, J lost 9 bases, and 6 bases stayed unmatched. The CDR3 is 15 residues long. CDR1 is MDHEN and CDR2 is SYDVKM in the germline V gene. The CDR3 DNA reads TGTGCCAGCAGTTTAAGGCCTAGCGGGGGTAGGGAGCTGTTTTTT. Protein sequence: CASSLRPSGGRELFF.

The chain links TRBV7-9 to TRBJ1-5; the match to TRBD1 covers 8 bases. The V and J ends lost 1 base and 2 bases, in that order; junction bases with no gene match: 4. CDR3 length: 16 amino acids. Per the germline V gene, CDR1 is SEHNR and CDR2 is FQNEAQ (reference sequence). The CDR3 is CASSLEQGVGNQPQHF. The CDR3 coding sequence is TGTGCCAGCAGCTTAGAACAGGGGGTTGGCAATCAGCCCCAGCATTTT.

This clone was observed a handful of times. The chain uses TRBV27 and TRBJ2-1, with TRBD2 matching 7 bases. V shed 5 bases and J 7 bases; nucleotides not matched to a gene: 5. There are 13 residues in the CDR3. Germline lookup yields CDR1 MNHEY and CDR2 SMNVEV (reference sequence). In nucleotides, the CDR3 is TGTGCCAGCAGTCGGGACTATAGGAATGAGCAGTTCTTC. It yields the protein CASSRDYRNEQFF.

The rearrangement links TRBV18 to TRBJ1-1, with D perhaps matching TRBD1 (6 bases). Trimming removed 6 bases from V and 0 bases from J, with 17 bases in between. This CDR3 is 16 amino acids long. The germline V gene has CDR1 KGHSH and CDR2 LQKENI. This CDR3 reads CASSPQQGNMNTEAFF. DNA for the CDR3: TGTGCCAGCTCCCCCCAACAGGGAAACATGAACACTGAAGCTTTCTTT.

This clone showed up just once. The chain joins TRBV9 to TRBJ2-7; D is possibly TRBD2 (5 bases). The germline V gene encodes CDR1 SGDLS and CDR2 YYNGEE. The CDR3 has 14 residues. The V gene lost 4 bases and the J gene lost 3 bases, with 14 bases spanning the gap. CDR3 DNA sequence: TGTGCCAGCAGCCCCTCACTAGGTGGCTACGAGCAGTACTTC. Its protein is CASSPSLGGYEQYF.

This chain links TRBV5-1 with TRBJ1-4; 9 bases map to TRBD1. This CDR3 spans 15 amino acids. CDR1 and CDR2 from the germline V gene are SGHRS and YFSETQ. The trim removed 4 bases at V and 7 bases at J, leaving 8 bases unmatched. Here the CDR3 reads CASSPTGGTGEKLFF. Here the CDR3 DNA reads TGCGCCAGCAGCCCTACAGGGGGCACGGGTGAAAAACTGTTTTTT.

This chain uses TRBV2 with TRBJ1-1; D possibly corresponds to TRBD1 (6 bases). V lost 7 bases to trimming and J lost 2 bases, with 14 bases between them. This CDR3 spans 14 amino acids. The V gene's germline CDR1 is SNHLY and CDR2 FYNNEI. DNA for the CDR3: TGTGCCAGCACCCTGGGGGGGCCAAACACTGAAGCTTTCTTT. Encoded protein: CASTLGGPNTEAFF.

V usage is TRBV7-2 and J usage is TRBJ2-7, with a possible D match to TRBD1 (5 bases). Trimming pared 3 bases from V and 6 bases from J, leaving 15 bases between. This CDR3 is 14 amino acids long. CDR1 and CDR2 (germline): SGHTA, FQGNSA. CDR3 nucleotides: TGTGCCAGCAGCTTGCTTGGACACATCTCCGAGCAGTACTTC. Its protein product is CASSLLGHISEQYF.

For the CDR3, the DNA is TGCGCCAGCAGTGAGGCGGCGAGGGAGCAGTACTTC. Protein product: CASSEAAREQYF. V gene TRBV10-2 combines with J gene TRBJ2-7; no reliable D call. The CDR3 loop spans 12 amino acids. Germline V gives CDR1 WSHSY, CDR2 SAAADI. V lost 2 bases, J lost 7 bases, and 9 bases lay in between.

This chain links TRBV19 with TRBJ1-1; tentatively, D is TRBD1 (6 bases). This CDR3 is 13 amino acids long. CDR1 is LNHDA, CDR2 SQIVND, per germline (reference sequence). Trimming took off 6 bases at V and 8 bases at J, with 16 bases between the two ends. This CDR3 is CASRTPGGAEAFF. CDR3 sequence (DNA): TGTGCCAGTAGAACCCCCGGGGGGGCCGAAGCTTTCTTT.

The chain links TRBV5-6 to TRBJ2-5, with TRBD2 identical over 9 bases. CDR1 SGHDT and CDR2 YYEEEE come from the germline V gene. This CDR3 comprises 15 residues. After removal of 2 bases from V and 3 bases from J, the junction contained 5 bases not matched to a gene. The chain's CDR3 is CASSFNGGGEETQYF. The CDR3 region has the DNA TGTGCCAGCAGCTTTAATGGCGGGGGGGAAGAGACCCAGTACTTC.

The chain has TRBV15 and TRBJ1-4; D remains unclear. The CDR3 spans 14 residues. Germline CDR1 LNHNV, CDR2 YYDKDF (reference sequence). V shed 1 base and J shed 7 bases, with 10 bases lying between them. This CDR3 is CATSRVESPEKLFF. The CDR3 bases are TGTGCCACCAGCAGAGTGGAGAGCCCTGAAAAACTGTTTTTT.

The chain has TRBV30 and TRBJ1-1; D call uncertain. Germline values: CDR1 GTSNPN, CDR2 SVGIG (reference sequence). This CDR3 is built from 14 residues. V shed 0 bases and J shed 5 bases, with 13 bases lying between them. The CDR3, as DNA: TGTGCCTGGAGTGTTAATTCCAGGCCAACTGAAGCTTTCTTT. It yields the protein CAWSVNSRPTEAFF.

This rearrangement joins TRBV5-6 to TRBJ2-5, with 8 bases fitting TRBD1. The CDR3 length is 18 residues. Per the germline V gene, CDR1 is SGHDT and CDR2 is YYEEEE. After removal of 1 base from V and 5 bases from J, the junction contained 16 bases not matched to a gene. The CDR3 here is CASSLRLFDRGRRETQYF. In DNA form, the CDR3 reads TGTGCCAGCAGCTTGAGGCTATTTGACAGGGGCCGAAGGGAGACCCAGTACTTC.